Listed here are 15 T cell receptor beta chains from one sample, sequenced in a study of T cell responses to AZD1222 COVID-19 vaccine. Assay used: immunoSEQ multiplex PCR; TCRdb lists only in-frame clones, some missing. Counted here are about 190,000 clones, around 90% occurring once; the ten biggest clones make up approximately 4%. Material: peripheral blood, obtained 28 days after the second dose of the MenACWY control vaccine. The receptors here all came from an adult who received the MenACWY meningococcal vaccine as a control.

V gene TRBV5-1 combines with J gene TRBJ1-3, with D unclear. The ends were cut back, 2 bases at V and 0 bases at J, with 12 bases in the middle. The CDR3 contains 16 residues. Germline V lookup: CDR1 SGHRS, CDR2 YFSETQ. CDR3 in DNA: TGCGCCAGCAGCTTCACGACCCGTAGCTCTGGAAACACCATATATTTT. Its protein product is CASSFTTRSSGNTIYF.

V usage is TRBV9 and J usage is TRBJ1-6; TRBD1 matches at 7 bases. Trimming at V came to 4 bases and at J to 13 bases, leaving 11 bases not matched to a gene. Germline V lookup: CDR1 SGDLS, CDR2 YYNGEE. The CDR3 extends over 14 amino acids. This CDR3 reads CASSPRDSLVPLHF. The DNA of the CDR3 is TGTGCCAGCAGCCCTAGGGACAGTCTAGTGCCCCTCCACTTT.

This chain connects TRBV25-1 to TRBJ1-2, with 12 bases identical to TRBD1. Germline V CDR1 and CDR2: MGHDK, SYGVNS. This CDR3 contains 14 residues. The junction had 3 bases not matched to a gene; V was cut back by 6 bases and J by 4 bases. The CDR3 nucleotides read TGTGCCAGCAGGGGGGACAGGGGGCTCTATGGCTACACCTTC. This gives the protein CASRGDRGLYGYTF.

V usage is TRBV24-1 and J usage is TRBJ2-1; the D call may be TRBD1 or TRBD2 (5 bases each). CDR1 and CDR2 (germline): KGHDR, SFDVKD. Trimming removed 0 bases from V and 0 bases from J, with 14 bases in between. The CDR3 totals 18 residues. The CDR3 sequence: CATSDLPGRALSYNEQFF. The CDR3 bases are TGTGCCACCAGTGATTTGCCGGGGCGGGCCCTCTCCTACAATGAGCAGTTCTTC.

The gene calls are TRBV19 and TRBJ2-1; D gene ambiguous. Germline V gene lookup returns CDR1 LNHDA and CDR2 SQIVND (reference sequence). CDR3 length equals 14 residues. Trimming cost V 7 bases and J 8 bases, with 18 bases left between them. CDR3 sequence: CASTTTSPGHEQFF. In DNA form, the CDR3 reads TGTGCCAGTACCACTACCTCCCCGGGCCATGAGCAGTTCTTC.

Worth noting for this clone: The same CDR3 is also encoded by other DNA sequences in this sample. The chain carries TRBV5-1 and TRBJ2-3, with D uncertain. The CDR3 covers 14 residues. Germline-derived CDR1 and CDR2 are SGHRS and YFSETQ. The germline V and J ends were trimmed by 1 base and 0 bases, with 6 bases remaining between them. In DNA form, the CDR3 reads TGCGCCAGCAGCTTGCCGGCTAGCACAGATACGCAGTATTTT. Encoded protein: CASSLPASTDTQYF. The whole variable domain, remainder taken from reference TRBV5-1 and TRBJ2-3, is KAGVTQTPRYLIKTRGQQVTLSCSPISGHRSVSWYQQTPGQGLQFLFEYFSETQRNKGNFPGRFSGRQFSNSRSEMNVSTLELGDSALYLCASSLPASTDTQYFGPGTRLTVL.

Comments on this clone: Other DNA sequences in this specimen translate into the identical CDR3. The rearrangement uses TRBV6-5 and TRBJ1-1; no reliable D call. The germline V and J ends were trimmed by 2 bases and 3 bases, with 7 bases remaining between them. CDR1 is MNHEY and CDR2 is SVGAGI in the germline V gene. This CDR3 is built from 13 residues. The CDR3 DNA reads TGTGCCAGCAGTTACGGGAGGGACACTGAAGCTTTCTTT. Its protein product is CASSYGRDTEAFF.

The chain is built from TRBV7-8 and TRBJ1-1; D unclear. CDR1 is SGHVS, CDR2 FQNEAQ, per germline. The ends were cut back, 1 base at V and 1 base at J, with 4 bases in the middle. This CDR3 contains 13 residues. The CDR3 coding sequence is TGTGCCAGCAGCTTAGGACGGAACACTGAAGCTTTCTTT. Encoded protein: CASSLGRNTEAFF.

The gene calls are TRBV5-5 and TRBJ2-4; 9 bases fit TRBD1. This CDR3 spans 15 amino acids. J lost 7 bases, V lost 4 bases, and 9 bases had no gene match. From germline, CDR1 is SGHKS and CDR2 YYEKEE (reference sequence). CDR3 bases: TGTGCCAGCAGCGCAACCGGGGACAGGGCTAACATTCAGTACTTC. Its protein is CASSATGDRANIQYF.

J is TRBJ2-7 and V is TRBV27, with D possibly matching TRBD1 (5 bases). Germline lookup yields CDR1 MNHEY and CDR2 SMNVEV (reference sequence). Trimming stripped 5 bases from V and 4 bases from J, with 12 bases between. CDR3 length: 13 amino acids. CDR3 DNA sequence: TGTGCCAGCAGTCCCAGGGCAGATTACGAGCAGTACTTC. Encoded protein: CASSPRADYEQYF.

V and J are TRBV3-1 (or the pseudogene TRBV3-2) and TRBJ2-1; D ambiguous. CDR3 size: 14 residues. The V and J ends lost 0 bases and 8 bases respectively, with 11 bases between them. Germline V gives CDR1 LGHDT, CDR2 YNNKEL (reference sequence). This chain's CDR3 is CASSQDLEFYEQFF. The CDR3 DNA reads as TGTGCCAGCAGCCAAGATCTTGAGTTCTATGAGCAGTTCTTC.

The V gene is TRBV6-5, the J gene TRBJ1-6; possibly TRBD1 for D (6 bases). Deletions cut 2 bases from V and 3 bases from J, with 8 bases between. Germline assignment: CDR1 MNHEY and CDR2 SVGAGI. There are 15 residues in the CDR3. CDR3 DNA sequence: TGTGCCAGCAGTTACCAGACAGGCTATAATTCACCCCTCCACTTT. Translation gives CASSYQTGYNSPLHF.

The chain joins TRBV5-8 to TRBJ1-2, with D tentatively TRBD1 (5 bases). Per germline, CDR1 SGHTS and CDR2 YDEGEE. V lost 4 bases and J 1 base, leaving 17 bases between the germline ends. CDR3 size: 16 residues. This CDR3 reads CASSPARAGFNYGYTF. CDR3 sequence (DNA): TGTGCCAGCAGCCCAGCTCGAGCAGGGTTTAACTATGGCTACACCTTC.

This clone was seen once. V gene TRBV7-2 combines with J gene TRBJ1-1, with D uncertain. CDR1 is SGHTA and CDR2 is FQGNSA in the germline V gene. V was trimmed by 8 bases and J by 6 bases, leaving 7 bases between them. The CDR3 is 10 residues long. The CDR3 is CASGAAEAFF. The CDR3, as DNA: TGTGCCAGCGGCGCGGCTGAAGCTTTCTTT.

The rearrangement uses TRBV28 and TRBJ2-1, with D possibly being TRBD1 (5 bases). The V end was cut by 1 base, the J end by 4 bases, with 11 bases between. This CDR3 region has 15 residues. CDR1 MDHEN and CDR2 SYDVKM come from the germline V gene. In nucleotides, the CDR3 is TGTGCCAGCAGTTTATCTGGGGCGGCATACAATGAGCAGTTCTTC. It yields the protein CASSLSGAAYNEQFF.